The rows below give T cell receptor beta chains drawn from one sample of a study of metastatic and nonmetastatic thyroid tumors. TCRdb re-called clones via MiXCR from the PCR reads. The data hold 14,000 or so clones, with roughly 27% observed a single time. The sequencing sample was made of tumor tissue. The receptors here all came from a female donor with papillary thyroid cancer or a benign thyroid nodule (not recorded which). Some clones in this sample may be carry-over from other donors' samples. The CDR3 runs from the conserved cysteine through the conserved F or W. A D gene is named only where the DNA matches it firmly. The size of a clone is reported for some rows only, either as once, few or many, or as a class for expanded clones.

j_gene: TRBJ2-1; abundance: medium-sized; v_gene: TRBV24-1; d_gene: .; CDR3aa: CATSDRSAYNEQFF
j_gene: TRBJ2-1; abundance: many; v_gene: TRBV20-1; d_gene: TRBD2; CDR3aa: CSARRNSGRPSYNEQFF
j_gene: TRBJ2-7; abundance: many; v_gene: TRBV11-1; d_gene: .; CDR3aa: CASSLAQGGYLSYEQYF
j_gene: TRBJ1-5; abundance: few; v_gene: TRBV6-1; d_gene: .; CDR3aa: CASSPTPMGGQPQHF
j_gene: TRBJ2-1; abundance: many; v_gene: TRBV2; d_gene: .; CDR3aa: CASSVTRNEQFF
j_gene: TRBJ2-3; abundance: many; v_gene: TRBV4-2; d_gene: TRBD1; CDR3aa: CASSHSVQSGTGTDTQYF
j_gene: TRBJ1-5; abundance: medium-sized; v_gene: TRBV25-1; d_gene: TRBD1; CDR3aa: CASYQKGASVQPQHF
j_gene: TRBJ2-7; abundance: .; v_gene: TRBV7-2; d_gene: TRBD2; CDR3aa: CASSLGSGAGQYF
j_gene: TRBJ2-5; abundance: medium-sized; v_gene: TRBV6-1; d_gene: .; CDR3aa: CASSRARRETQYF
j_gene: TRBJ2-5; abundance: many; v_gene: TRBV2; d_gene: .; CDR3aa: CASSGEGVETQYF
j_gene: TRBJ2-1; abundance: many; v_gene: TRBV5-5; d_gene: .; CDR3aa: CASSYGRIPSYNEQFF
j_gene: TRBJ2-7; abundance: .; v_gene: TRBV30; d_gene: .; CDR3aa: CAWRESWTAPYEQYF
j_gene: TRBJ1-2; abundance: few; v_gene: TRBV6-1; d_gene: .; CDR3aa: CASSDQLNGYTF
j_gene: TRBJ2-7; abundance: .; v_gene: TRBV11-2; d_gene: TRBD2; CDR3aa: CASSLVPSGRGYEQYF
j_gene: TRBJ2-5; abundance: many; v_gene: TRBV7-2; d_gene: .; CDR3aa: CASSRGGGQETQYF
j_gene: TRBJ1-4; abundance: many; v_gene: TRBV19; d_gene: .; CDR3aa: CASRPLGGARNEKLFF
j_gene: TRBJ2-7; abundance: medium-sized; v_gene: TRBV4-2; d_gene: .; CDR3aa: CASSPDSFPSYEQYF
j_gene: TRBJ2-1; abundance: .; v_gene: TRBV7-8; d_gene: .; CDR3aa: CASSPGASYNEQFF
j_gene: TRBJ2-1; abundance: .; v_gene: TRBV6-4; d_gene: .; CDR3aa: CTSSLEGTNEQFF
j_gene: TRBJ2-7; abundance: few; v_gene: TRBV12-3/TRBV12-4; d_gene: .; CDR3aa: CASSRGRVPNEQYF
j_gene: TRBJ1-2; abundance: medium-sized; v_gene: TRBV9; d_gene: TRBD1; CDR3aa: CASSEQGSYGYTF
j_gene: TRBJ2-1; abundance: many; v_gene: TRBV9; d_gene: TRBD2; CDR3aa: CASSVVPLAGGNEQFF
j_gene: TRBJ2-7; abundance: medium-sized; v_gene: TRBV20-1; d_gene: .; CDR3aa: CSAPQWGEQYF
j_gene: TRBJ2-3; abundance: .; v_gene: TRBV5-1; d_gene: TRBD1; CDR3aa: CASSHGQGTDTQYF
j_gene: TRBJ1-5; abundance: .; v_gene: TRBV7-9; d_gene: .; CDR3aa: CASSLHGGENQPQHF
j_gene: TRBJ1-2; abundance: many; v_gene: TRBV5-6; d_gene: .; CDR3aa: CASSWGGNGYTF
j_gene: TRBJ2-7; abundance: .; v_gene: TRBV7-2; d_gene: .; CDR3aa: CASSLEWTQAYEQYF
j_gene: TRBJ2-7; abundance: many; v_gene: TRBV7-3; d_gene: .; CDR3aa: CASSSLGGAAGYEQYF
j_gene: TRBJ1-6; abundance: many; v_gene: TRBV30; d_gene: TRBD1; CDR3aa: CAWSDLTGTGNSPLHF
j_gene: TRBJ2-2; abundance: medium-sized; v_gene: TRBV19; d_gene: TRBD1; CDR3aa: CASSTDRVSTGELFF
j_gene: TRBJ2-3; abundance: few; v_gene: TRBV19; d_gene: TRBD1; CDR3aa: CASIDRGPDMQYF
j_gene: TRBJ2-1; abundance: many; v_gene: TRBV11-3; d_gene: .; CDR3aa: CASSLQDVPYNEQFF
j_gene: TRBJ2-2; abundance: .; v_gene: TRBV4-2; d_gene: TRBD2; CDR3aa: CASSQDLGEGRELFF
j_gene: TRBJ1-3; abundance: .; v_gene: TRBV7-9; d_gene: .; CDR3aa: CASSPSMSGNTIYF
j_gene: TRBJ1-3; abundance: .; v_gene: TRBV7-1; d_gene: .; CDR3aa: CASSPWSAGTSGNTIYF
j_gene: TRBJ1-2; abundance: .; v_gene: TRBV30; d_gene: .; CDR3aa: CSWGGAGYGYTF
j_gene: TRBJ2-1; abundance: many; v_gene: TRBV7-9; d_gene: .; CDR3aa: CASSPVSNEQFF
j_gene: TRBJ2-3; abundance: many; v_gene: TRBV5-1; d_gene: .; CDR3aa: CASSLGGRGEDTQYF
j_gene: TRBJ2-7; abundance: .; v_gene: TRBV30; d_gene: .; CDR3aa: CAWRADTYEQYF
j_gene: TRBJ1-2; abundance: many; v_gene: TRBV20-1; d_gene: .; CDR3aa: CSASLGQFGYTF
j_gene: TRBJ1-1; abundance: medium-sized; v_gene: TRBV27; d_gene: .; CDR3aa: CASSLSSYKEAFF
j_gene: TRBJ2-2; abundance: many; v_gene: TRBV7-9; d_gene: .; CDR3aa: CASSRGTGELFF
j_gene: TRBJ2-5; abundance: few; v_gene: TRBV14; d_gene: .; CDR3aa: CASSQDMETQYF
j_gene: TRBJ2-2; abundance: medium-sized; v_gene: TRBV12-3/TRBV12-4; d_gene: .; CDR3aa: CASKSGNTGELFF
j_gene: TRBJ2-7; abundance: medium-sized; v_gene: TRBV27; d_gene: TRBD1; CDR3aa: CASSSTDRIVEQYF
j_gene: TRBJ2-2; abundance: medium-sized; v_gene: TRBV19; d_gene: .; CDR3aa: CASSIDTNTGELFF
j_gene: TRBJ2-3; abundance: .; v_gene: TRBV20-1; d_gene: .; CDR3aa: CSASTLEGSSLTDTQYF
j_gene: TRBJ1-2; abundance: once; v_gene: TRBV20-1; d_gene: .; CDR3aa: CSAKSPTNYGYTF
j_gene: TRBJ2-1; abundance: few; v_gene: TRBV6-1; d_gene: .; CDR3aa: CASSESGHPHHEQFF
j_gene: TRBJ1-2; abundance: few; v_gene: TRBV28; d_gene: TRBD1; CDR3aa: CANNRDSKYGYTF
j_gene: TRBJ2-4; abundance: .; v_gene: TRBV11-2; d_gene: .; CDR3aa: CASAIEAKNIQYF
j_gene: TRBJ2-7; abundance: medium-sized; v_gene: TRBV11-2; d_gene: TRBD1; CDR3aa: CASSLGTGNALVGEQYF
j_gene: TRBJ2-1; abundance: medium-sized; v_gene: TRBV12-3/TRBV12-4; d_gene: TRBD2; CDR3aa: CASSGGGTSGIYNEQFF
j_gene: TRBJ2-1; abundance: few; v_gene: TRBV9; d_gene: TRBD2; CDR3aa: CASSSPGLGIREQFF
j_gene: TRBJ2-7; abundance: few; v_gene: TRBV25-1; d_gene: TRBD1; CDR3aa: CASSEGQGNEQYF
j_gene: TRBJ2-3; abundance: large; v_gene: TRBV12-3/TRBV12-4; d_gene: TRBD1; CDR3aa: CASSALGGQGTDTQYF
j_gene: TRBJ1-5; abundance: .; v_gene: TRBV28; d_gene: .; CDR3aa: CASSFGQPQHF
j_gene: TRBJ2-1; abundance: medium-sized; v_gene: TRBV12-3/TRBV12-4; d_gene: .; CDR3aa: CASNIRGGSYNEQFF
j_gene: TRBJ1-4; abundance: .; v_gene: TRBV2; d_gene: .; CDR3aa: CASRGSTNEKLFF